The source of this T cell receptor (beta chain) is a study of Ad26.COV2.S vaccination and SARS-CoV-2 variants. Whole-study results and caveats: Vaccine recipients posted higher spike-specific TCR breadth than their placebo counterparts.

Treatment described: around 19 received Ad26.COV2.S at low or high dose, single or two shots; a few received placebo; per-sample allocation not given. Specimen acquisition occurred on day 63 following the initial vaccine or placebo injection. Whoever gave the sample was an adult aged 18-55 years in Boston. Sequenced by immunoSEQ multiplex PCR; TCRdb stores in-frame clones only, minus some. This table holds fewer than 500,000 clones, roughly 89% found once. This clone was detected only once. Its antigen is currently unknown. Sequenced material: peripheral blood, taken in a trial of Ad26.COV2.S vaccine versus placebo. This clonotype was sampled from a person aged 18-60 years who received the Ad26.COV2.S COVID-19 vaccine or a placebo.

Written as DNA, the CDR3 is TGTGCCAGCAGCCAGCTCAGGGTCACAGATACGCAGTATTTT. It encodes CASSQLRVTDTQYF. The J gene is TRBJ2-3, the V gene TRBV3-1 (or the pseudogene TRBV3-2), with a weak D call TRBD1 (5 bases). Germline V gene sequence: CDR1 LGHDT, CDR2 YNNKEL (reference sequence). V dropped 3 bases and J dropped 2 bases, with 9 bases sitting between them. This CDR3 is built from 14 residues.